The 10 T cell receptor beta chains below all came from one sample that was sequenced in a study of blood T cell repertoires in COVID-19. TCRdb's copy holds only in-frame clones and misses some; the assay was immunoSEQ multiplex PCR. The data show 210,000 or so clones, around four fifths seen once. The material sequenced was peripheral blood. Receptors originate from a woman in her seventies with active or convalescent COVID-19.

The chain couples TRBV13 to TRBJ1-1; TRBD1 aligns across 12 bases. Germline V lookup: CDR1 PRHDT, CDR2 FYEKMQ (reference sequence). The CDR3 loop spans 15 amino acids. With V trimmed by 2 bases and J by 7 bases, 5 bases remained unmatched. Here the CDR3 reads CASSLLGQGAVEAFF. CDR3 nucleotide sequence: TGTGCCAGCAGCTTATTGGGACAGGGGGCGGTTGAAGCTTTCTTT.

The chain uses TRBV3-1 (or the pseudogene TRBV3-2) and TRBJ2-5, with D perhaps TRBD1 (5 bases). With 1 base removed from V and 3 bases from J, the gap between germline ends came to 9 bases. Germline CDR1 LGHDT, CDR2 YNNKEL (reference sequence). The CDR3 runs 14 residues. DNA of the CDR3: TGTGCCAGCAGCCAAGTGGCAGGGAAAGAGACCCAGTACTTC. As protein: CASSQVAGKETQYF.

This clone was seen once. V is TRBV29-1 and J is TRBJ2-7; tentative D call: TRBD1 (6 bases). CDR3 size: 12 residues. CDR1 and CDR2 from the germline V gene are SQVTM and ANQGSEA. V was pared by 0 bases and J by 8 bases, with 11 bases between. CDR3 protein: CSVEDFQGKQYF. The CDR3 DNA reads as TGCAGCGTTGAAGACTTCCAGGGGAAGCAGTACTTC.

The chain joins TRBV18 to TRBJ2-1; 8 nucleotides match TRBD1. The germline gives CDR1 KGHSH, CDR2 LQKENI. The CDR3 extends over 16 amino acids. V trimming: 5 bases; J trimming: 4 bases; junction bases outside the gene matches: 10. The DNA for the CDR3 is TGTGCCAGCTCATCAAGAGGACAGGGCTTTTACAATGAGCAGTTCTTC. Amino acid sequence: CASSSRGQGFYNEQFF.

The chain has TRBV5-4 and TRBJ2-5, with 9 nucleotides matching TRBD1. V lost 2 bases to trimming and J lost 0 bases; unmatched junction nucleotides: 11. Germline V gene data show CDR1 as SGHNT and CDR2 as YYREEE (reference sequence). This CDR3 has 18 amino acids. Here the CDR3 DNA reads TGTGCCAGCAGCTTAAGGGACAGGGCTATCGTTAACCAAGAGACCCAGTACTTC. It translates to CASSLRDRAIVNQETQYF.

The chain recombines TRBV18 with TRBJ2-3; possible D gene TRBD2, 5 bases. From germline, CDR1 is KGHSH and CDR2 LQKENI. The V gene lost 8 bases and the J gene lost 2 bases, with 11 bases spanning the gap. CDR3 length: 13 amino acids. CDR3 region: CASKERTTDTQYF. CDR3 DNA: TGTGCCAGCAAAGAGCGGACCACAGATACGCAGTATTTT.

The V and J genes are TRBV9 and TRBJ2-3; 12 bases are a match to TRBD2. The CDR3 is made up of 14 amino acids. CDR1 and CDR2 (germline): SGDLS, YYNGEE. Germline trimming cut 4 bases from V and 6 bases from J; bases unmatched to any gene: 3. The CDR3 DNA reads as TGTGCCAGCAGCACTAGCGGGAGGCGGGATACGCAGTATTTT. Translating gives CASSTSGRRDTQYF.

The chain recombines TRBV7-2 with TRBJ1-6, with a tentative D call TRBD1 (6 bases). CDR3 size: 15 residues. The germline CDR1 and CDR2 sequences are SGHTA and FQGNSA. Trimming cost V 1 base and J 9 bases, with 13 bases left between them. The CDR3 spells CASSLETGMASPLHF. The CDR3 nucleotides are TGTGCCAGCAGCTTAGAAACAGGGATGGCTTCACCCCTCCACTTT.

The chain recombines TRBV28 with TRBJ2-7; no clear D gene. The CDR3 length is 12 residues. V was shortened by 5 bases and J by 4 bases, with 9 bases between the two germline ends. Germline assignment: CDR1 MDHEN and CDR2 SYDVKM. CDR3 nucleotide sequence: TGTGCCAGCAGTCCCCTCCGGTACGAGCAGTACTTC. Amino acid sequence: CASSPLRYEQYF. Drawing the rest from reference TRBV28 and TRBJ2-7, the complete variable domain is DVKVTQSSRYLVKRTGEKVFLECVQDMDHENMFWYRQDPGLGLRLIYFSYDVKMKEKGDIPEGYSVSREKKERFSLILESASTNQTSMYLCASSPLRYEQYFGPGTRLTVT.

The chain employs TRBV29-1 and TRBJ2-7; tentative D call: TRBD2 (6 bases). V was shortened by 7 bases and J by 6 bases, with 22 bases between the two germline ends. The V gene's germline CDR1 is SQVTM and CDR2 ANQGSEA. The CDR3 has 14 amino acids. The CDR3 sequence: CSAVRSSEGGEQYF. The CDR3 bases are TGCAGCGCCGTGAGGTCTAGCGAGGGTGGCGAGCAGTACTTC.